The 20 T cell receptor beta chains given below trace back to one sample, sequenced in a study of radiation and T cells in renal cell carcinoma. Time point noted: blood 2 weeks post-SBRT. Treatment: 15 Gy SBRT to primary tumor, nephrectomy 4 weeks later. Repertoires were generated with immunoSEQ multiplex PCR, while TCRdb's copy carries only in-frame clones and drops some. The table includes some 50,000 clones, 80% detected once. The source material was blood, sampled from a patient whose treatment included radiotherapy and nephrectomy. The receptors originated from a woman aged 70 to 79 with renal cell carcinoma.

The chain carries TRBV19 and TRBJ2-5, with 7 bases fitting TRBD2. The CDR3 is 16 residues long. V lost 4 bases, J lost 4 bases, and 12 bases stayed unmatched. Looked up from germline, CDR1 is LNHDA and CDR2 is SQIVND (reference sequence). The CDR3 sequence is CASSTGGGGSAETQYF. As DNA, the CDR3 is TGTGCCAGTAGTACGGGAGGCGGGGGATCTGCAGAGACCCAGTACTTC.

The chain uses TRBV4-1 and TRBJ1-3, with 8 positions matching TRBD1. CDR3 length equals 15 residues. Germline V gives CDR1 MGHRA, CDR2 YSYEKL. After removal of 0 bases from V and 4 bases from J, the junction contained 2 bases not matched to a gene. CDR3 in DNA: TGCGCCAGCAGCCAAGACAGGGGGCCAGGAAACACCATATATTTT. Its translation: CASSQDRGPGNTIYF.

As DNA, the CDR3 is TGTGCCAGCAGCTTAGTGGAGGCTAGCGTTTACAATGAGCAGTTCTTC. Its translation: CASSLVEASVYNEQFF. This rearrangement joins TRBV7-9 to TRBJ2-1, with D possibly being TRBD2 (6 bases). Germline V gene lookup returns CDR1 SEHNR and CDR2 FQNEAQ (reference sequence). The CDR3 is 16 residues long. The ends were cut back, 1 base at V and 4 bases at J, with 14 bases in the middle.

This clone was seen a few times. The CDR3 does not end in the conserved phenylalanine or tryptophan, so this is likely a read error. Because the CDR3's place on the DNA is in doubt, the DNA is left out and the CDR3 is given as listed by TCRdb. The rearrangement joins TRBV21-1 to TRBJ1-3; the table's D call TRBD1 went unverified against the DNA. TRBV21-1 is a recognized pseudogene. The CDR3 is 13 amino acids long, termini counted. The CDR3 region is CASSFRTGANSPL.

The V call is TRBV10-3, the J call TRBJ1-6; D ambiguous. V was cut by 4 bases and J by 7 bases, with 14 bases left in between. Germline V gene lookup returns CDR1 ENHRY and CDR2 SYGVKD. The CDR3 has 15 residues. This chain's CDR3 is CAISGTSPDNSPLHF. CDR3 DNA: TGTGCCATCAGTGGAACCTCCCCCGACAATTCACCCCTCCACTTT.

This chain links TRBV19 with TRBJ2-1; possible D gene TRBD2, 5 bases. The CDR3 length is 16 residues. CDR1 LNHDA and CDR2 SQIVND come from the germline V gene (reference sequence). The V end lost 5 bases, the J end lost 0 bases, and 14 bases lay between the germline ends. CDR3 sequence reads: CASSSKRILSYNEQFF. CDR3 DNA: TGTGCCAGTAGTTCAAAGCGGATCCTCTCCTACAATGAGCAGTTCTTC. The full variable domain, in which reference TRBV19 and TRBJ2-1 provide the parts outside the CDR3, is DGGITQSPKYLFRKEGQNVTLSCEQNLNHDAMYWYRQDPGQGLRLIYYSQIVNDFQKGDIAEGYSVSREKKESFPLTVTSAQKNPTAFYLCASSSKRILSYNEQFFGPGTRLTVL.

V is TRBV5-1 and J is TRBJ2-1; 7 positions agree with TRBD2. Germline V lookup: CDR1 SGHRS, CDR2 YFSETQ. The CDR3 sequence is 16 residues long. J gave up 5 bases and V 3 bases, and 11 bases lay outside the gene matches. CDR3 region: CASSSGLPRRNNEQFF. The CDR3 bases are TGCGCCAGCAGCTCGGGACTACCAAGGCGGAACAATGAGCAGTTCTTC.

This clone was recorded a few times. The CDR3 DNA sequence: TGCGCCAGCAGCTCCGGCCAGGAAGGGCTTGAAGCTTTCTTT. Translating gives CASSSGQEGLEAFF. The chain has TRBV5-1 and TRBJ1-1; D not resolved. The V end lost 3 bases, the J end lost 7 bases, and 16 bases lay between the germline ends. The CDR3 length is 14 residues. The germline V gene has CDR1 SGHRS and CDR2 YFSETQ.

This chain joins TRBV5-1 and TRBJ2-7; a weak D match, TRBD1 (6 bases). Germline CDR1 SGHRS, CDR2 YFSETQ. V was clipped by 3 bases and J by 0 bases, with 13 bases between them. CDR3 length: 15 amino acids. The CDR3 DNA is TGCGCCAGCAGCTCTGGGACAACCGGCTCCTACGAGCAGTACTTC. Its translation: CASSSGTTGSYEQYF.

This clone appeared once. The gene calls are TRBV7-8 and TRBJ2-5; D is ambiguous. From germline, CDR1 is SGHVS and CDR2 FQNEAQ. The V and J ends lost 0 bases and 2 bases respectively, with 7 bases between them. This CDR3 has 14 amino acids. The CDR3 here is CASSLAGWQETQYF. Written as DNA, the CDR3 is TGTGCCAGCAGCTTAGCCGGCTGGCAAGAGACCCAGTACTTC.

A single count supports this clone. This chain uses TRBV19 with TRBJ1-5; D not resolved. V was pared by 2 bases and J by 0 bases, with 17 bases between. The germline CDR1 and CDR2 sequences are LNHDA and SQIVND (reference sequence). The CDR3 extends over 18 amino acids. Written as DNA, the CDR3 is TGTGCCAGTAGTATAAACCGGGCGGCTCGTACTAGCAATCAGCCCCAGCATTTT. This encodes CASSINRAARTSNQPQHF.

V usage is TRBV7-9 and J usage is TRBJ1-5; D is undetermined. CDR3 length: 12 residues. V was pared by 6 bases and J by 3 bases, with 6 bases between. Germline CDR1 SEHNR, CDR2 FQNEAQ (reference sequence). The CDR3 coding sequence is TGTGCCAGCAGTTCAGACAATCAGCCCCAGCATTTT. As protein: CASSSDNQPQHF. Full variable domain (remainder filled in from reference TRBV7-9 and TRBJ1-5): DTGVSQNPRHKITKRGQNVTFRCDPISEHNRLYWYRQTLGQGPEFLTYFQNEAQLEKSRLLSDRFSAERPKGSFSTLEIQRTEQGDSAMYLCASSSDNQPQHFGDGTRLSIL.

V is TRBV27 and J is TRBJ2-7, with 8 bases identical to TRBD2. This CDR3 comprises 15 residues. Germline CDR1 MNHEY, CDR2 SMNVEV (reference sequence). V gave up 3 bases and J gave up 4 bases; unmatched junction bases: 8. CDR3 sequence: CASSFLVAGKYEQYF. CDR3 DNA: TGTGCCAGCAGTTTCTTGGTAGCGGGAAAGTACGAGCAGTACTTC.

The V gene is TRBV18, the J gene TRBJ2-1; 7 bases align to TRBD1. V lost 3 bases and J lost 9; bases outside the gene matches: 5. Germline CDR1 KGHSH, CDR2 LQKENI. The CDR3 length is 13 residues. CDR3: CASSPTGYGEQFF. CDR3 sequence (DNA): TGTGCCAGCTCACCGACAGGGTACGGTGAGCAGTTCTTC.

The V and J genes are TRBV5-1 and TRBJ2-5; TRBD1 or TRBD2 may be the D gene (5 bases each). Per the germline V gene, CDR1 is SGHRS and CDR2 is YFSETQ. This CDR3 has 14 residues. The ends were cut back, 5 bases at V and 4 bases at J, with 15 bases in the middle. CDR3 nucleotides: TGCGCCAGCAGGCCCAGACCCGGGGCAGAGACCCAGTACTTC. Its translation: CASRPRPGAETQYF.

The chain uses TRBV5-1 and TRBJ1-4; no reliable D call. The V gene's germline CDR1 is SGHRS and CDR2 YFSETQ. CDR3 length: 16 residues. V was clipped by 4 bases and J by 12 bases, with 25 bases between them. The CDR3 here is CASSPTPGGPDVELFF. The CDR3, as DNA: TGCGCCAGCAGCCCGACACCCGGTGGGCCCGATGTAGAACTGTTTTTT.

This clone has just one count. CDR3 protein: CASSLEAGSTDTQYF. Written as DNA, the CDR3 is TGTGCCAGCAGCTTAGAGGCAGGGAGCACAGATACGCAGTATTTT. The genes are TRBV7-2 and TRBJ2-3, with a weak D call TRBD1 (5 bases). Germline CDR1 and CDR2: SGHTA and FQGNSA. The CDR3 covers 15 residues. With 1 base removed from V and 0 bases from J, the gap between germline ends came to 8 bases.

This chain connects TRBV7-2 to TRBJ2-7, with TRBD1 matching over 8 bases. V dropped 5 bases and J dropped 3; count of bases not matched to a gene: 9. The CDR3 has 15 amino acids. Germline CDR1 reads SGHTA; CDR2 reads FQGNSA. CDR3 DNA: TGTGCCAGCAGCATGAGCCAGGGGGCTTACTACGAGCAGTACTTC. Protein product: CASSMSQGAYYEQYF.

The chain links TRBV20-1 to TRBJ2-1; D remains unclear. V gave up 0 bases and J gave up 8 bases, with 5 bases separating them. The CDR3 has 11 amino acids. Germline CDR1 is DFQATT and CDR2 is SNEGSKA (reference sequence). CDR3 nucleotide sequence: TGCAGTGCTAGAGATGCGTATGAGCAGTTCTTC. Protein sequence: CSARDAYEQFF.

The rearrangement links TRBV6-1 to TRBJ2-7; possible D gene TRBD1, 6 bases. The CDR3 runs 15 residues. The V gene's germline CDR1 is MNHNS and CDR2 SASEGT. The V end lost 6 bases, the J end lost 2 bases, and 17 bases lay between the germline ends. This chain's CDR3 is CASSLGTLTPYEQYF. The DNA for the CDR3 is TGTGCCAGCAGCCTTGGGACATTGACCCCCTACGAGCAGTACTTC.